This T cell receptor (beta chain) was obtained from a study of shared clonotypes between healthy human individuals. Recent vaccinations or acute infections were absent in the healthy HIV-negative adult donors. Nashville, Tennessee was home to all donors, each a Caucasian adult. Replicate PCRs were loaded with around 0.3 ug DNA from unsorted PBMC, around 28,000 T cell genomes. The repertoire was sequenced with immunoSEQ multiplex PCR; TCRdb's copy has only in-frame clones and lacks some. The data hold approximately 500,000 clones, with roughly 80% observed a single time. The CDR3 extends over 14 amino acids. CDR1 and CDR2 from the germline V gene are MRHNA and SNTAGT. Trimming removed 0 bases from V and 7 bases from J, with 10 bases in between. This clone was observed once.

The TCR comes from a woman in her 40s in good health. Some clones in this sample may be carry-over from other donors' samples. Material: PBMCs. The chain is built from TRBV6-4 and TRBJ2-1; D possibly corresponds to TRBD2 (5 bases). This CDR3 reads CASSDSGVKNEQFF. As DNA, the CDR3 is TGTGCCAGCAGTGACTCGGGAGTTAAGAATGAGCAGTTCTTC.